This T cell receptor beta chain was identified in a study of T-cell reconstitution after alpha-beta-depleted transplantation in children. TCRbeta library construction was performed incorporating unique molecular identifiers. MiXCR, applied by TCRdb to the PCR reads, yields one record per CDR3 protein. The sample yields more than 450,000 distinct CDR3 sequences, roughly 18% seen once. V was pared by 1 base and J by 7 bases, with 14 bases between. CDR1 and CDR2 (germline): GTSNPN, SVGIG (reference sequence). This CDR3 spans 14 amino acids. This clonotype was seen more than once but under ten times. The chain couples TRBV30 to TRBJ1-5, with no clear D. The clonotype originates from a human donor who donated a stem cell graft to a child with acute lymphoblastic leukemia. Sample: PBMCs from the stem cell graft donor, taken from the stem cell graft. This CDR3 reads CAWSGSGSGQPQHF. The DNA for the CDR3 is TGTGCCTGGAGTGGCTCTGGGTCGGGGCAGCCCCAGCATTTT.